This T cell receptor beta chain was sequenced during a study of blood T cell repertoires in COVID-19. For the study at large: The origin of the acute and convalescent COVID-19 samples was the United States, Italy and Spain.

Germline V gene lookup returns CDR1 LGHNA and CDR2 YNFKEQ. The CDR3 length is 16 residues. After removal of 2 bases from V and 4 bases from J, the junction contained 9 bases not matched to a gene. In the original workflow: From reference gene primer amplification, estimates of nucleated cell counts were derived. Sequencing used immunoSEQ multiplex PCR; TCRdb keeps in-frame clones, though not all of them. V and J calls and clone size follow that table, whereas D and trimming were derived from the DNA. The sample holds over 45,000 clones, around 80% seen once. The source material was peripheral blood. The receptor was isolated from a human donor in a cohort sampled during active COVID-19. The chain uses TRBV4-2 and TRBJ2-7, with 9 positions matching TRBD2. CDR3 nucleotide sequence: TGTGCCAGCAGCCAACTCGGGTCTAGCGGGGTTTACGAGCAGTACTTC. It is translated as CASSQLGSSGVYEQYF.